One sample yielded the 21 T cell receptor beta chains listed below, sequenced in a study of CD8 T cells in Susac syndrome. Random hexamers primed reverse transcription of about 0.45 to 1 ug RNA. Via MiXCR, TCRdb re-called the immunoSEQ multiplex PCR reads, giving one row per CDR3 protein. The repertoire has some 150,000 distinct CDR3 sequences, approximately 93% of them found once; the top ten carry approximately 0.27%. The sample comprised CD8+ T cells from PBMCs. The receptors here all came from a human donor in good health.

The table lists this clonotype with a count of one. The chain carries TRBV7-9 and TRBJ2-5; TRBD1 agrees at 8 bases. Per the germline V gene, CDR1 is SEHNR and CDR2 is FQNEAQ (reference sequence). This CDR3 has 15 residues. V trimming: 3 bases; J trimming: 6 bases; junction bases outside the gene matches: 9. The CDR3 sequence: CASSFGQGLLQTQYF. The CDR3 DNA follows: TGTGCCAGCAGCTTCGGACAGGGACTGCTCCAGACCCAGTACTTC. Combining the CDR3 with reference TRBV7-9 and TRBJ2-5 gives the whole variable domain DTGVSQNPRHKITKRGQNVTFRCDPISEHNRLYWYRQTLGQGPEFLTYFQNEAQLEKSRLLSDRFSAERPKGSFSTLEIQRTEQGDSAMYLCASSFGQGLLQTQYFGPGTRLLVL.

This clonotype showed up just once. V usage is TRBV6-2 or TRBV6-3 and J usage is TRBJ2-1; D unclear. The V gene lost 0 bases and the J gene lost 9 bases, with 15 bases spanning the gap. The CDR3 extends over 15 amino acids. Germline values: CDR1 MNHEY, CDR2 SVGEGT. As DNA, the CDR3 is TGTGCCAGCAGTTACTCGGTCCGCCGGGTTGGTGAGCAGTTCTTC. This encodes CASSYSVRRVGEQFF.

The J gene is TRBJ2-3, the V gene TRBV25-1, with D unclear. The CDR3 is 17 residues long. V lost 3 bases to trimming and J lost 6 bases, with 22 bases between them. Germline CDR1 MGHDK, CDR2 SYGVNS. The CDR3 DNA is TGTGCCAGCAGTGATCCACGACTTCCTCCCCCTCATGATACGCAGTATTTT. Protein: CASSDPRLPPPHDTQYF. Full variable domain (rest looked up from reference TRBV25-1 and TRBJ2-3): EADIYQTPRYLVIGTGKKITLECSQTMGHDKMYWYQQDPGMELHLIHYSYGVNSTEKGDLSSESTVSRIRTEHFPLTLESARPSHTSQYLCASSDPRLPPPHDTQYFGPGTRLTVL.

The J gene is TRBJ2-1, the V gene TRBV28, with D uncertain. The germline CDR1 and CDR2 sequences are MDHEN and SYDVKM. The V end was cut by 5 bases, the J end by 7 bases, with 3 bases between. The CDR3 has 10 amino acids. CDR3 coding DNA: TGTGCCAGCAGTCAAAATGAGCAGTTCTTC. Its translation is CASSQNEQFF.

The chain links TRBV30 to TRBJ2-2, with TRBD2 matching 8 bases. The CDR3 is 16 amino acids. Looked up from germline, CDR1 is GTSNPN and CDR2 is SVGIG (reference sequence). Trimming cost V 0 bases and J 3 bases; bases outside gene matches: 6. CDR3 nucleotide sequence: TGTGCCTGGAGTGTACGAACTAGCGGTTACACCGGGGAGCTGTTTTTT. Its protein product is CAWSVRTSGYTGELFF.

The V gene is TRBV27, the J gene TRBJ1-2; D is ambiguous. Germline V gives CDR1 MNHEY, CDR2 SMNVEV (reference sequence). The ends were cut back, 4 bases at V and 5 bases at J, with 20 bases in the middle. The CDR3 is 16 residues long. The CDR3, as DNA: TGTGCCAGCAGTTACCAATCCGGACGCTCGGGATATGGCTACACCTTC. It codes for CASSYQSGRSGYGYTF.

The chain joins TRBV28 to TRBJ2-7; D not resolved. V was clipped by 5 bases and J by 3 bases, with 11 bases between them. The CDR3 is 13 residues long. CDR1 MDHEN and CDR2 SYDVKM come from the germline V gene. CDR3 protein: CASSGPPYYEQYF. The CDR3 DNA reads TGTGCCAGCAGTGGACCCCCCTACTACGAGCAGTACTTC.

The CDR3 DNA sequence: TGCAGCGTTGATGGGGGGCTCCCTGGGGCCAACGTCCTGACTTTC. It specifies CSVDGGLPGANVLTF. The V gene is TRBV29-1, the J gene TRBJ2-6; D is tentatively TRBD1 or TRBD2 (6 bases each). Trimming took 3 bases from V and 2 from J, leaving 11 bases between them. CDR3 length equals 15 residues. Germline V gene data show CDR1 as SQVTM and CDR2 as ANQGSEA. Complete variable domain (other parts from reference TRBV29-1 and TRBJ2-6): SAVISQKPSRDICQRGTSLTIQCQVDSQVTMMFWYRQQPGQSLTLIATANQGSEATYESGFVIDKFPISRPNLTFSTLTVSNMSPEDSSIYLCSVDGGLPGANVLTFGAGSRLTVL.

The V gene is TRBV15, the J gene TRBJ2-3; 9 positions match TRBD1. The germline V gene encodes CDR1 LNHNV and CDR2 YYDKDF (reference sequence). After removal of 8 bases from V and 0 bases from J, the junction contained 6 bases not matched to a gene. The CDR3 length is 15 residues. The DNA of the CDR3 is TGTGCCACCCGCGAGGGACAGGGAAGCACAGATACGCAGTATTTT. Its translation is CATREGQGSTDTQYF.

The J gene is TRBJ2-5, the V gene TRBV30; D possibly corresponds to TRBD2 (6 bases). V lost 3 bases, J lost 2 bases, and 13 bases lay in between. CDR1 and CDR2 (germline): GTSNPN, SVGIG (reference sequence). CDR3 size: 14 residues. CDR3 DNA: TGTGCCTGGAGCGCCGGGACTGGTCAAGAGACCCAGTACTTC. Protein: CAWSAGTGQETQYF. Combining the CDR3 with reference TRBV30 and TRBJ2-5 gives the whole variable domain SQTIHQWPATLVQPVGSPLSLECTVEGTSNPNLYWYRQAAGRGLQLLFYSVGIGQISSEVPQNLSASRPQDRQFILSSKKLLLSDSGFYLCAWSAGTGQETQYFGPGTRLLVL.

The chain links TRBV12-5 to TRBJ2-1; 9 bases map to TRBD2. The CDR3 loop spans 15 amino acids. Per the germline V gene, CDR1 is LGHNT and CDR2 is FRNRAP. The V segment lost 9 bases and the J segment 7 bases; nucleotides outside the gene matches: 13. The CDR3 loop reads CARGIAGETRNEQFF. The DNA of the CDR3 is TGTGCTAGAGGGATAGCGGGAGAGACGAGGAATGAGCAGTTCTTC. The variable domain in full, with the rest retrieved from reference TRBV12-5 and TRBJ2-1, is DARVTQTPRHKVTEMGQEVTMRCQPILGHNTVFWYRQTMMQGLELLAYFRNRAPLDDSGMPKDRFSAEMPDATLATLKIQPSEPRDSAVYFCARGIAGETRNEQFFGPGTRLTVL.

The chain combines TRBV7-2 with TRBJ2-7; tentatively, D is TRBD1 (6 bases). The CDR3 sequence is 14 residues long. V dropped 1 base and J dropped 2 bases, with 9 bases sitting between them. Germline CDR1 reads SGHTA; CDR2 reads FQGNSA. The CDR3 sequence: CASSLDRAAYEQYF. DNA of the CDR3: TGTGCCAGCAGCTTAGACAGGGCGGCCTACGAGCAGTACTTC.

The V and J genes are TRBV6-2 or TRBV6-3 and TRBJ2-1; D might be TRBD1 or TRBD2, each matching 5 bases. The CDR3 length is 12 residues. Trimming left V 6 bases short and J 7 bases short, with 10 bases between. Germline CDR1 reads MNHEY; CDR2 reads SVGEGT. The CDR3 protein is CASSHGANEQFF. In nucleotides, the CDR3 is TGTGCCAGCAGCCACGGGGCGAATGAGCAGTTCTTC.

The rearrangement uses TRBV20-1 and TRBJ2-7; the D call may be TRBD1 or TRBD2 (5 bases each). V lost 3 bases, J lost 0 bases, and 9 bases lay in between. Germline CDR1 reads DFQATT; CDR2 reads SNEGSKA (reference sequence). This CDR3 is built from 13 residues. The CDR3 loop reads CSASGANSYEQYF. Written as DNA, the CDR3 is TGCAGTGCTAGCGGGGCAAACTCCTACGAGCAGTACTTC.

The V gene is TRBV15, the J gene TRBJ1-1; 9 nucleotides align to TRBD1. Germline lookup yields CDR1 LNHNV and CDR2 YYDKDF (reference sequence). The CDR3 sequence is 16 residues long. The ends lost 3 bases at V and 4 bases at J; junction bases unmatched: 9. CDR3 in amino acids: CATSSSGGQGPTEAFF. The CDR3 region has the DNA TGTGCCACCAGCAGCTCCGGGGGACAGGGCCCCACTGAAGCTTTCTTT.

V and J are TRBV27 and TRBJ2-7; no clear D. Germline V gene sequence: CDR1 MNHEY, CDR2 SMNVEV (reference sequence). This CDR3 region has 13 residues. With 0 bases removed from V and 5 bases from J, the gap between germline ends came to 8 bases. This chain's CDR3 is CASSLSTTHEQYF. The CDR3, as DNA: TGTGCCAGCAGTTTATCTACCACCCACGAGCAGTACTTC.

The chain links TRBV29-1 to TRBJ2-3; D remains unclear. V gave up 2 bases and J gave up 2 bases, with 8 bases separating them. From germline, CDR1 is SQVTM and CDR2 ANQGSEA. The CDR3 is 13 amino acids. The CDR3 protein is CSVESPNTDTQYF. Here the CDR3 DNA reads TGCAGCGTTGAATCCCCAAACACAGATACGCAGTATTTT.

The chain joins TRBV20-1 to TRBJ2-5; D is possibly TRBD1 (6 bases). CDR3 length: 14 residues. Germline V gene data show CDR1 as DFQATT and CDR2 as SNEGSKA (reference sequence). The chain's CDR3 is CSAQPTGAGETQYF. The CDR3 DNA is TGCAGCGCTCAACCGACAGGTGCGGGCGAGACCCAGTACTTC.

V gene TRBV7-2 combines with J gene TRBJ2-3; 12 bases align to TRBD2. The CDR3 sequence is 16 residues long. CDR1 and CDR2 from the germline V gene are SGHTA and FQGNSA. The V and J ends lost 4 bases and 2 bases, in that order; junction bases with no gene match: 4. The CDR3 region is CASSSLAGGDTDTQYF. The CDR3 DNA reads as TGTGCCAGCAGCTCGCTAGCGGGAGGGGACACAGATACGCAGTATTTT.

There are a few counts of this clonotype. The chain has TRBV27 and TRBJ2-7, with unresolved D. Germline-derived CDR1 and CDR2 are MNHEY and SMNVEV (reference sequence). The V gene lost 2 bases and the J gene lost 1 base, with 9 bases spanning the gap. This CDR3 region has 14 residues. This CDR3 is CASSLDLGSYEQYF. CDR3 bases: TGTGCCAGCAGTTTAGACCTGGGTTCCTACGAGCAGTACTTC.

The V and J genes are TRBV30 and TRBJ1-1; D possibly corresponds to TRBD1 (6 bases). V gave up 1 base and J gave up 2 bases, with 11 bases separating them. Germline loops: CDR1 GTSNPN, CDR2 SVGIG (reference sequence). The CDR3 is 14 amino acids. In DNA form, the CDR3 reads TGTGCCTGGAGTGACAGGGTGGGAAACACTGAAGCTTTCTTT. Amino acids: CAWSDRVGNTEAFF. Filled out from reference TRBV30 and TRBJ1-1, the complete variable domain reads SQTIHQWPATLVQPVGSPLSLECTVEGTSNPNLYWYRQAAGRGLQLLFYSVGIGQISSEVPQNLSASRPQDRQFILSSKKLLLSDSGFYLCAWSDRVGNTEAFFGQGTRLTVV.